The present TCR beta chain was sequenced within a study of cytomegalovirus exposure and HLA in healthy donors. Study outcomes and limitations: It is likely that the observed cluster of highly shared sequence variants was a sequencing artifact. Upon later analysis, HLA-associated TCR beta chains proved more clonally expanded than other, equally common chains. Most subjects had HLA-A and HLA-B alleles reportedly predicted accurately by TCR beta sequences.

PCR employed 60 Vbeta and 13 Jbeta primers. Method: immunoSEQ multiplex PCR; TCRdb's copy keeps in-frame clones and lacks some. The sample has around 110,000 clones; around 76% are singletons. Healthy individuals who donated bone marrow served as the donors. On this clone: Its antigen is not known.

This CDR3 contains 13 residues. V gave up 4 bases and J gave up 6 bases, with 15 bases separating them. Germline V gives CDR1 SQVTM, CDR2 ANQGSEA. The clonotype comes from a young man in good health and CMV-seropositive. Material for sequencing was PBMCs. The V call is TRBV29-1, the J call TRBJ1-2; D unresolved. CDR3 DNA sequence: TGCAGCGTTGTATTCAGGACTCCCGATGGCTACACCTTC. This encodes CSVVFRTPDGYTF.